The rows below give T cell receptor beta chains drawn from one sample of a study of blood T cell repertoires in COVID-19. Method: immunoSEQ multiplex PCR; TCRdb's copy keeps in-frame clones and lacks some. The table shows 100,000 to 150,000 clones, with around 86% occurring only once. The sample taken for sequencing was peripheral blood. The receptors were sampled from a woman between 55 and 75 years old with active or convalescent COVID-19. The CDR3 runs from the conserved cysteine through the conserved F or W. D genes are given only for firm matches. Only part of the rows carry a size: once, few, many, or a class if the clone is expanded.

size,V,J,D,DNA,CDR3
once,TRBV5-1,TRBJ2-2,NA,TGCGCCAGCAGCTTGGGCAGCGCGAACACCGGGGAGCTGTTTTTT,CASSLGSANTGELFF
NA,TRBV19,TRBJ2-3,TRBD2,TGTGCCAGTGGGACTAGCGGAGGCACAGATACGCAGTATTTT,CASGTSGGTDTQYF
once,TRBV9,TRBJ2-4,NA,TGTGCCAGCAGCGCAGGGATTGGGGCCAAAAACATTCAGTACTTC,CASSAGIGAKNIQYF
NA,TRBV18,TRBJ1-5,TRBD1,TGTGCCAGCTCACCAAGACAGGGGGCAGGGGATGATCAGCCCCAGCATTTT,CASSPRQGAGDDQPQHF
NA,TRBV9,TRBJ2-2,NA,TGTGCCAGCAGGGCTGGCACCGGGGAGCTGTTTTTT,CASRAGTGELFF
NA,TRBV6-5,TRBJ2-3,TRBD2,TGTGCCAGCAGTAACCTAGCGGGGGGCCGGGATACGCAGTATTTT,CASSNLAGGRDTQYF
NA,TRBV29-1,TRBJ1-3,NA,TGCAGCGTTAACAGGGTAGCTGGAAACACCATATATTTT,CSVNRVAGNTIYF
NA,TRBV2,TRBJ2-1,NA,TGTGCCAGCAGGTCTTCTAGATCCGGTTACAATGAGCAGTTCTTC,CASRSSRSGYNEQFF
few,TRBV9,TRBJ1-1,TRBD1,TGTGCCAGCAGCCCTCGGACAGGCGAAGCTTTCTTT,CASSPRTGEAFF
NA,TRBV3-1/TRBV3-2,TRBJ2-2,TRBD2,TGTGCCAGCAGTCGCCGGACTAGCGGGAAGGTCGGGGAGCTGTTTTTT,CASSRRTSGKVGELFF
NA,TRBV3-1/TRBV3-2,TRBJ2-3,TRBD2,TGTGCCAGCAGTCTAGGGACTAGCGGGAGAACAGATACGCAGTATTTT,CASSLGTSGRTDTQYF
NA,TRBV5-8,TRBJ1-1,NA,TGTGCCAGCAACAGGGCCTGGAACACTGAAGCTTTCTTT,CASNRAWNTEAFF
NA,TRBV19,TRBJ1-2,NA,TGTGCCAGTAGTACAGGACTGGAAAGATATGGCTACACCTTC,CASSTGLERYGYTF
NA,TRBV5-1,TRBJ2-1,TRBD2,TGCGCCAGCAGCGACGGACTAGCGGGGGCCGATGAGCAGTTCTTC,CASSDGLAGADEQFF
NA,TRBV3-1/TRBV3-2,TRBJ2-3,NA,TGTGCCAGCAGCCAAGGGACATCCCTCACAGATACGCAGTATTTT,CASSQGTSLTDTQYF
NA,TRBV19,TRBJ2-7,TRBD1,TGTGCCACCGCCGGGACAGGGTTTAACGAGCAGTACTTC,CATAGTGFNEQYF
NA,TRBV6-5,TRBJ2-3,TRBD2,TGTGCCAGCACCCCGGGGGGGCCCGGTACGCAGTATTTT,CASTPGGPGTQYF
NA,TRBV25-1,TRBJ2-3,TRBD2,TGTGCCAGCAGTGATTCCAAGACTAGCAAAGATACGCAGTATTTT,CASSDSKTSKDTQYF
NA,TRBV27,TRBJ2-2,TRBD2,TGTGCCAGCAGTTTTGGACTAGCGGAAGTCACCGGGGAGCTGTTTTTT,CASSFGLAEVTGELFF
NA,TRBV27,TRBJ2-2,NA,TGTGCCAGCAGTCCGGGTGACAGGTACACCGGGGAGCTGTTTTTT,CASSPGDRYTGELFF
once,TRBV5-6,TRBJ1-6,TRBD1,TGTGCCAGCAGCGGGACAGATCGCTCACCCCTCCACTTT,CASSGTDRSPLHF
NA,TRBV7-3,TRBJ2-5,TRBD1,TGTGCCAGCAGCTTAGATAACAGGGGAGAGACCCAGTACTTC,CASSLDNRGETQYF
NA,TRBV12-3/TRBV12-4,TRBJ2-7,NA,TGTGCCAGCAGCCCGTACGAGCAGTACTTC,CASSPYEQYF